This paragraph covers one TCR beta chain sequence. This sample stems from a study of tumor T cells in aggressive B-cell lymphoma. The germline V gene has CDR1 MNHEY and CDR2 SVGAGI. The CDR3 covers 13 residues. The germline V and J ends were trimmed by 6 bases and 3 bases, with 12 bases remaining between them. The data were produced by immunoSEQ multiplex PCR, yet TCRdb's version contains in-frame clones alone and is incomplete. The sample yields 300 to 350 clones, roughly 98% seen once. Sequencing was carried out using tumor tissue. The sequence derives from an adult with diffuse large B cell lymphoma. The J gene is TRBJ2-7, the V gene TRBV6-5, with D possibly being TRBD1 (6 bases). The CDR3 nucleotides read TGTGCCAGCAGCCTCGGACAGTTCTACGAGCAGTACTTC. Protein: CASSLGQFYEQYF.